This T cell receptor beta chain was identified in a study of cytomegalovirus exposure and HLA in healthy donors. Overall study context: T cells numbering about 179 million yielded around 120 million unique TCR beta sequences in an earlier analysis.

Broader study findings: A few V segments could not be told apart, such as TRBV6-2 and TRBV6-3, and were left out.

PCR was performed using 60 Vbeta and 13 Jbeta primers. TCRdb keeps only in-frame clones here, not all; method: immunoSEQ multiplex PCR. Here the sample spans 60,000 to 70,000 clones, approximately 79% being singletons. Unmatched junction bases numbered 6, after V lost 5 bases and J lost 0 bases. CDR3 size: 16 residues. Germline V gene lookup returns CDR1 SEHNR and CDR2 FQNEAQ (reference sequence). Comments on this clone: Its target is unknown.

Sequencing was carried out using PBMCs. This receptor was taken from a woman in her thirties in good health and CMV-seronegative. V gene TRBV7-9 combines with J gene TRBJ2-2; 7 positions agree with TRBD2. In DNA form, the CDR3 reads TGTGCCAGCAGCCCCCCGGCGGGGGCGAACACCGGGGAGCTGTTTTTT. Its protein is CASSPPAGANTGELFF. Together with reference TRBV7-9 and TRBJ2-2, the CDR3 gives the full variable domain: DTGVSQNPRHKITKRGQNVTFRCDPISEHNRLYWYRQTLGQGPEFLTYFQNEAQLEKSRLLSDRFSAERPKGSFSTLEIQRTEQGDSAMYLCASSPPAGANTGELFFGEGSRLTVL.